These 26 T cell receptor beta chains originate from one sample sequenced in a study of a mutant IDH1 vaccine in newly diagnosed glioma. Their antigens are not known. Time point meaning: week 23, last vaccination. A single vaccine dose contained 300 ug of mutant IDH1 20-mer peptide, and topical imiquimod was used with it. Libraries were prepared by immunoSEQ multiplex PCR; TCRdb keeps only in-frame clonotypes and omits some of them. The profile shows roughly 52,000 clones, over 70% of them singletons. The sequencing here drew on PBMCs, taken from a glioma patient whose treatment included an IDH1 peptide vaccine. The receptors were gathered from a man aged 40-55 years with glioma.

The rearrangement uses TRBV10-1 and TRBJ1-5; the D is unclear. Deletions cut 4 bases from V and 0 bases from J, with 4 bases between. The CDR3 has 13 residues. The germline V gene has CDR1 WNHNN and CDR2 SYGVQD (reference sequence). CDR3 nucleotide sequence: TGCGCCAGCAGTGGAGATAGCAATCAGCCCCAGCATTTT. This codes for CASSGDSNQPQHF.

The chain joins TRBV6-5 to TRBJ2-3, with TRBD1 as a possible D gene (6 bases). The CDR3 totals 13 residues. Trimming cost V 6 bases and J 6 bases, with 13 bases left between them. The germline V gene has CDR1 MNHEY and CDR2 SVGAGI. The CDR3 is CASRTGLSDTQYF. CDR3 DNA: TGTGCCAGCAGGACAGGACTTTCGGATACGCAGTATTTT.

V usage is TRBV5-1 and J usage is TRBJ2-6; D is possibly TRBD2 (6 bases). Trimming removed 6 bases from V and 2 bases from J, with 12 bases in between. This CDR3 has 15 amino acids. The germline V gene has CDR1 SGHRS and CDR2 YFSETQ. CDR3 nucleotides: TGCGCCAGCACAGCGTCGGGAGCTGGGGCCAACGTCCTGACTTTC. This gives the protein CASTASGAGANVLTF.

The V call is TRBV29-1, the J call TRBJ2-3; D gene uncertain. CDR1 is SQVTM, CDR2 ANQGSEA, per germline. V was trimmed by 7 bases and J by 4 bases, leaving 12 bases between them. The CDR3 totals 12 residues. CDR3 in amino acids: CSASRQSDTQYF. The CDR3 DNA reads TGCAGCGCCTCTAGGCAGTCAGATACGCAGTATTTT.

The genes are TRBV5-6 and TRBJ1-6; 8 positions match TRBD1. The CDR3 sequence is 14 residues long. The V gene's germline CDR1 is SGHDT and CDR2 YYEEEE. After removal of 2 bases from V and 10 bases from J, the junction contained 5 bases not matched to a gene. CDR3 sequence reads: CASSFSGGGSPLHF. CDR3 bases: TGTGCCAGCAGCTTTTCAGGGGGCGGATCACCCCTCCACTTT.

The V gene is TRBV15, the J gene TRBJ1-4; TRBD1 matches at 8 bases. This CDR3 region has 14 residues. Germline values: CDR1 LNHNV, CDR2 YYDKDF (reference sequence). The junction had 2 bases not matched to a gene; V was cut back by 1 base and J by 7 bases. Here the CDR3 DNA reads TGTGCCACCAGCAGAGGACAGGGGAGTGAAAAACTGTTTTTT. This codes for CATSRGQGSEKLFF.

The rearrangement links TRBV6-1 to TRBJ1-1; TRBD1 matches at 7 bases. This CDR3 region has 13 residues. The germline CDR1 and CDR2 sequences are MNHNS and SASEGT. The V and J ends lost 8 bases and 0 bases, in that order; junction bases with no gene match: 3. DNA of the CDR3: TGTGCCAGCGGGGGACAGTTGAACACTGAAGCTTTCTTT. Translation gives CASGGQLNTEAFF.

This clone was observed a handful of times. The rearrangement uses TRBV6-1 and TRBJ1-5, with D maybe TRBD1 (6 bases). CDR3 size: 14 residues. CDR1 MNHNS and CDR2 SASEGT come from the germline V gene. V shed 8 bases and J shed 4 bases, with 15 bases lying between them. CDR3 nucleotides: TGTGCCAGCGCGGAGGGGGACGGAAATCAGCCCCAGCATTTT. Its protein is CASAEGDGNQPQHF.

The CDR3, as DNA: TGTGCCAGCAGCGTCGGGGGTCCTCAAGAGACCCAGTACTTC. It encodes CASSVGGPQETQYF. V and J are TRBV6-5 and TRBJ2-5; D perhaps matches TRBD2 (6 bases). Trimming took off 6 bases at V and 2 bases at J, with 13 bases between the two ends. Germline V gene sequence: CDR1 MNHEY, CDR2 SVGAGI. The CDR3 consists of 14 residues.

The genes are TRBV6-5 and TRBJ1-3; D is unresolved. Germline assignment: CDR1 MNHEY and CDR2 SVGAGI. The CDR3 runs 16 residues. V lost 0 bases and J 0 bases, leaving 9 bases between the germline ends. The CDR3 protein is CASSYSPRTSGNTIYF. In DNA, the CDR3 is TGTGCCAGCAGTTACTCTCCCCGAACCTCTGGAAACACCATATATTTT.

The chain couples TRBV25-1 to TRBJ2-2, with D possibly TRBD1 on 5 matching bases. Trimming left V 5 bases short and J 2 bases short, with 9 bases between. CDR1 and CDR2 (germline): MGHDK, SYGVNS. This CDR3 is 14 amino acids long. Here the CDR3 DNA reads TGTGCCAGCAGTACCCAGGGTAACACCGGGGAGCTGTTTTTT. Translating it yields CASSTQGNTGELFF.

This chain links TRBV13 with TRBJ1-6, with a weak D call TRBD1 (6 bases). The CDR3 length is 15 residues. CDR1 is PRHDT and CDR2 is FYEKMQ in the germline V gene (reference sequence). Trimming pared 0 bases from V and 7 bases from J, leaving 10 bases between. Here the CDR3 DNA reads TGTGCCAGCAGCTTAGGGACAGGCCGAAATTCACCCCTCCACTTT. Its translation is CASSLGTGRNSPLHF.

The chain has TRBV6-5 and TRBJ2-3; 10 bases line up with TRBD2. Germline CDR1 is MNHEY and CDR2 is SVGAGI. V lost 4 bases, J lost 14 bases, and 12 bases stayed unmatched. The CDR3 runs to 14 residues. The CDR3 nucleotides read TGTGCCAGCAGTTTCCCCACCCTAGCGGGGGTTCTGTATTTT. Its protein is CASSFPTLAGVLYF.

The chain recombines TRBV20-1 with TRBJ1-1; 7 bases are a match to TRBD1. The CDR3 runs to 11 residues. CDR1 is DFQATT, CDR2 SNEGSKA, per germline (reference sequence). As DNA, the CDR3 is TGCAATCCTGCAGGGGGCACTGAAGCTTTCTTT. It codes for CNPAGGTEAFF.

V and J are TRBV11-2 and TRBJ2-7; no clear D. From germline, CDR1 is SGHAT and CDR2 FQNNGV. CDR3 length equals 15 residues. V shed 4 bases and J shed 3 bases, with 16 bases lying between them. CDR3 nucleotide sequence: TGTGCCAGCAGCTCCCCCGTCCGGCTCGGCTACGAGCAGTACTTC. Translated, it gives CASSSPVRLGYEQYF. Drawing the rest from reference TRBV11-2 and TRBJ2-7, the complete variable domain is EAGVAQSPRYKIIEKRQSVAFWCNPISGHATLYWYQQILGQGPKLLIQFQNNGVVDDSQLPKDRFSAERLKGVDSTLKIQPAKLEDSAVYLCASSSPVRLGYEQYFGPGTRLTVT.

The chain carries TRBV15 and TRBJ2-1; perhaps TRBD2 as D (6 bases). The CDR3 consists of 14 residues. Germline V gene lookup returns CDR1 LNHNV and CDR2 YYDKDF (reference sequence). Trimming removed 3 bases at V and 10 bases at J, with 16 bases between. The CDR3 spells CATSRGGLSREQFF. The CDR3 region has the DNA TGTGCCACCAGCAGGGGGGGACTCTCGCGGGAGCAGTTCTTC.

The gene calls are TRBV4-1 and TRBJ1-6; a weak D match, TRBD1 (5 bases). CDR1 is MGHRA, CDR2 YSYEKL, per germline. This CDR3 spans 14 amino acids. Trimming cost V 1 base and J 12 bases, with 13 bases left between them. CDR3 nucleotide sequence: TGCGCCAGCAGCCAAGGATGGGTGGGGGAACCCCTCCACTTT. Protein product: CASSQGWVGEPLHF.

V gene TRBV6-1 combines with J gene TRBJ2-7, with TRBD2 matching over 9 bases. V shed 6 bases, J shed 2 bases, and the junction held 8 bases outside the gene matches. The CDR3 covers 15 residues. Germline CDR1 reads MNHNS; CDR2 reads SASEGT. The CDR3 here is CASRETAGGPYEQYF. In DNA form, the CDR3 reads TGTGCCAGCAGGGAGACAGCGGGGGGCCCCTACGAGCAGTACTTC.

This rearrangement joins TRBV5-1 to TRBJ1-6; D remains unclear. Germline assignment: CDR1 SGHRS and CDR2 YFSETQ. V was clipped by 0 bases and J by 10 bases, with 8 bases between them. CDR3 size: 13 residues. The CDR3 DNA sequence: TGCGCCAGCAGCTTGGAACAGTCATCACCCCTCCACTTT. Protein: CASSLEQSSPLHF.

CDR3: CASSSAGTGDGYTF. The CDR3 coding sequence is TGTGCCAGCAGCTCAGCCGGGACAGGGGATGGCTACACCTTC. This chain connects TRBV6-5 to TRBJ1-2, with 10 positions matching TRBD1. After removal of 6 bases from V and 6 bases from J, the junction contained 7 bases not matched to a gene. Germline CDR1 and CDR2: MNHEY and SVGAGI. CDR3 length: 14 amino acids.

The V and J genes are TRBV7-8 and TRBJ1-3; D gene unclear. V lost 1 base, J lost 0 bases, and 10 bases lay in between. The CDR3 is made up of 16 amino acids. Germline V gene lookup returns CDR1 SGHVS and CDR2 FQNEAQ. The DNA of the CDR3 is TGTGCCAGCAGCTTAGGGGGAGGCCTCTCTGGAAACACCATATATTTT. The encoded protein is CASSLGGGLSGNTIYF.

In its sample, this clone was seen a few times. This sequence joins TRBV27 and TRBJ2-7; no reliable D call. Germline V gene data show CDR1 as MNHEY and CDR2 as SMNVEV (reference sequence). V lost 5 bases and J 1 base, leaving 12 bases between the germline ends. The CDR3 spans 14 residues. The CDR3 reads CASSATTGSYEQYF. CDR3 DNA sequence: TGTGCCAGCAGTGCCACGACCGGATCCTACGAGCAGTACTTC.

This chain uses TRBV4-1 with TRBJ1-1; 8 positions agree with TRBD1. The germline V gene has CDR1 MGHRA and CDR2 YSYEKL. The CDR3 has 13 residues. The V gene end was trimmed by 0 bases and the J gene end by 8 bases; junction bases not matched to a gene: 2. CDR3 in DNA: TGCGCCAGCAGCCAAGATTGGGACAGGGAAGCTTTCTTT. This translates into CASSQDWDREAFF.

The rearrangement joins TRBV15 to TRBJ2-2, with D unclear. The length of the CDR3 is 15 residues. Germline values: CDR1 LNHNV, CDR2 YYDKDF (reference sequence). V shed 1 base and J shed 4 bases, with 10 bases lying between them. The DNA of the CDR3 is TGTGCCACCAGCAGAGGAGGTTCGGTCACCGGGGAGCTGTTTTTT. It specifies CATSRGGSVTGELFF.

The rearrangement links TRBV2 to TRBJ1-2, with D possibly TRBD1 on 6 matching bases. The CDR3 spans 14 residues. Germline V CDR1 and CDR2: SNHLY, FYNNEI. The V gene lost 4 bases and the J gene lost 4 bases, with 13 bases spanning the gap. This chain's CDR3 is CASSATGGAYGYTF. CDR3 in DNA: TGTGCCAGCAGTGCGACAGGCGGGGCCTATGGCTACACCTTC.

The chain has TRBV5-4 and TRBJ1-5; no reliable D call. This CDR3 region has 13 residues. V was trimmed by 0 bases and J by 7 bases, leaving 8 bases between them. Germline V lookup: CDR1 SGHNT, CDR2 YYREEE (reference sequence). In DNA, the CDR3 is TGTGCCAGCAGCTTGGATCCGGGGCAGCCCCAGCATTTT. Amino acid sequence: CASSLDPGQPQHF.